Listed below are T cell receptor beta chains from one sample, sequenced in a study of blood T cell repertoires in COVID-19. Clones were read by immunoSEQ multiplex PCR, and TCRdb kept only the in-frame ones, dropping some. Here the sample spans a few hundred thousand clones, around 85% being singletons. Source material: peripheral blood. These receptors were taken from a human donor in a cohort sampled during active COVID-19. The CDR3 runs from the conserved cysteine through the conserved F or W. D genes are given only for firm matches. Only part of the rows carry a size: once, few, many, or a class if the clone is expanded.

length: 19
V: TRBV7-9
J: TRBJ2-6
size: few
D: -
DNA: TGTGCCAGCAGCTTAGGGGTGTTGGACACCCTCTCTGGGGCCAACGTCCTGACTTTC
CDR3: CASSLGVLDTLSGANVLTF

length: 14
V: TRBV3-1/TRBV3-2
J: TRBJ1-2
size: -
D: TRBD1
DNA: TGTGCCAGCAGCCAGTTTCAGGGGGCTTATGGCTACACCTTC
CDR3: CASSQFQGAYGYTF

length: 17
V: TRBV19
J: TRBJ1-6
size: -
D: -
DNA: TGTGCCAGTAGTAGCACCACCGGACAGCTCCAGGATTCACCCCTCCACTTT
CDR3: CASSSTTGQLQDSPLHF

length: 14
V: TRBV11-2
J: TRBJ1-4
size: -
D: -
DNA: TGTGCCAGCAGCTTCGGGGGGTTGGGGGAAAAACTGTTTTTT
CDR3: CASSFGGLGEKLFF

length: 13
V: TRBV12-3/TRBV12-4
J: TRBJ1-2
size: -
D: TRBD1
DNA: TGTGCCAGCAGTTCGGACAGGGACTATGGCTACACCTTC
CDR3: CASSSDRDYGYTF

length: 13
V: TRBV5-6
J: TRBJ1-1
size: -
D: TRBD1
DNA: TGTGCCACTTTCCCCGGACAGGGGAGTGAAGCTTTCTTT
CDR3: CATFPGQGSEAFF

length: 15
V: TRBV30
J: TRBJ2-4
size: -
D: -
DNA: TGTGCCTGGAGTGTACGTTCAGGGAAAAAAAACATTCAGTACTTC
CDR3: CAWSVRSGKKNIQYF

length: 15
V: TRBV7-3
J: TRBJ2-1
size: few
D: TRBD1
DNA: TGTGCCAGCAGCGCTACAGGGGAAACCTACAATGAGCAGTTCTTC
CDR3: CASSATGETYNEQFF

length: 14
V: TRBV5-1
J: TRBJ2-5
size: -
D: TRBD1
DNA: TGCGCCAGTCGGACAGGAGAGTACCAAGAGACCCAGTACTTC
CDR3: CASRTGEYQETQYF

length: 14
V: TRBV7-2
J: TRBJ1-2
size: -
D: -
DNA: TGTGCCAGCAGCTTAGTCCCCAGGGTAGAAGGCTACACCTTC
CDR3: CASSLVPRVEGYTF

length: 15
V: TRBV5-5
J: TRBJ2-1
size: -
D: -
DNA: TGTGCCAGCAGCTCGGTCGGGGGGCCTTACAATGAGCAGTTCTTC
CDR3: CASSSVGGPYNEQFF

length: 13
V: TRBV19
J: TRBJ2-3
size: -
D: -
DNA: TGTGCCAGTAGTCCGCAGGGGGGAGATACGCAGTATTTT
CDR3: CASSPQGGDTQYF

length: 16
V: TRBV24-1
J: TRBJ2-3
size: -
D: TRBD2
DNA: TGTGCCACCAGTGATCGCCTAGCGGGGGACCCAGATACGCAGTATTTT
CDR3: CATSDRLAGDPDTQYF

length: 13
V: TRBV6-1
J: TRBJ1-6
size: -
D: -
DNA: TGTGCCAGCAGTGACAGGGATTATTCACCCCTCCACTTT
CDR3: CASSDRDYSPLHF